A single sample is the source of the 29 T cell receptor beta chains below, sequenced in a study of CD8+ T cells in alopecia areata. Regarding treatment: oral pan-JAK inhibitor, 5-10 mg twice daily. RNA was extracted and reverse transcribed into cDNA as the sequencing template. Data came from immunoSEQ multiplex PCR; TCRdb stores just in-frame clones and leaves some out. The sample lists fewer than 250,000 clones, roughly two fifths occurring once. Here the sequenced sample was CD4+ T cells sorted from blood, taken around week 37, from a patient treated with tofacitinib. The origin of the receptors is a human donor with alopecia areata.

V and J are TRBV7-2 and TRBJ2-1; perhaps TRBD1 as D (5 bases). V dropped 1 base and J dropped 3 bases, with 7 bases sitting between them. The CDR3 runs to 14 residues. Germline CDR1 is SGHTA and CDR2 is FQGNSA. CDR3 bases: TGTGCCAGCAGCTTAGACAGGAACTACAATGAGCAGTTCTTC. Its protein is CASSLDRNYNEQFF.

This clone has just a few counts. The chain has TRBV23-1 and TRBJ2-1; 9 positions match TRBD1. TRBV23-1 is labeled an ORF, and its function is uncertain. After removal of 3 bases from V and 6 bases from J, the junction contained 9 bases not matched to a gene. There are 16 residues in the CDR3. CDR3 loop: CASSQPGQGEGNEQFF. In DNA, the CDR3 is TGCGCCAGCAGTCAGCCGGGACAGGGTGAGGGCAATGAGCAGTTCTTC.

The chain combines TRBV21-1 with TRBJ2-5. TRBV21-1 is marked as a pseudogene. The length of the CDR3 is 8 residues. The CDR3: CASNPTYF. The CDR3 nucleotides read TGTGCCAGCAACCCCACGTACTTC.

The rearrangement uses TRBV28 and TRBJ1-1; D is uncertain. The ends were cut back, 10 bases at V and 3 bases at J, with 12 bases in the middle. The CDR3 has 12 residues. Germline V CDR1 and CDR2: MDHEN, SYDVKM. The CDR3 bases are TGTGCCACTGAAGGTATGGACACTGAAGCTTTCTTT. Translation gives CATEGMDTEAFF.

The J gene is TRBJ1-4, the V gene TRBV15; D is ambiguous. CDR1 and CDR2 (germline): LNHNV, YYDKDF (reference sequence). The CDR3 totals 15 residues. Trimming pared 0 bases from V and 4 bases from J, leaving 9 bases between. The CDR3 DNA reads TGTGCCACCAGCAGAGATTTTGGGGATAATGAAAAACTGTTTTTT. The encoded protein is CATSRDFGDNEKLFF. Full variable domain (rest looked up from reference TRBV15 and TRBJ1-4): DAMVIQNPRYQVTQFGKPVTLSCSQTLNHNVMYWYQQKSSQAPKLLFHYYDKDFNNEADTPDNFQSRRPNTSFCFLDIRSPGLGDTAMYLCATSRDFGDNEKLFFGSGTQLSVL.

The chain is built from TRBV19 and TRBJ2-7; the D gene is possibly TRBD1 (6 bases). In germline, CDR1 is LNHDA, CDR2 SQIVND (reference sequence). The CDR3 consists of 12 residues. V lost 11 bases and J lost 3, with 14 bases in between. The CDR3 DNA reads TGTGCCCCCGTTGGCAGGGGCTACGAGCAGTACTTC. Its translation is CAPVGRGYEQYF.

This clone showed up just a few times. The chain is built from TRBV27 and TRBJ1-1, with D possibly matching TRBD1 (6 bases). Trimming shortened V by 6 bases and J by 5 bases, and 19 bases separated the two germline ends. The CDR3 runs to 15 residues. Germline V lookup: CDR1 MNHEY, CDR2 SMNVEV (reference sequence). CDR3 loop: CASSPRGGRRTEAFF. The CDR3 DNA reads as TGTGCCAGCAGCCCACGTGGGGGGCGGAGAACTGAAGCTTTCTTT.

The V call is TRBV6-1, the J call TRBJ1-2; perhaps TRBD1 as D (6 bases). The V and J ends lost 2 bases and 5 bases respectively, with 15 bases between them. In germline, CDR1 is MNHNS, CDR2 SASEGT. The CDR3 loop spans 15 amino acids. CDR3 sequence: CASSENPTGPYGYTF. The CDR3 bases are TGTGCCAGCAGTGAAAACCCGACAGGACCTTATGGCTACACCTTC.

V is TRBV25-1 and J is TRBJ2-3, with 10 bases lining up with TRBD2. The CDR3 runs to 14 residues. The germline V gene has CDR1 MGHDK and CDR2 SYGVNS. V shed 8 bases, J shed 1 base, and the junction held 3 bases outside the gene matches. CDR3 in DNA: TGTGCCAGCGGTCTAGCGGGAGGCACAGATACGCAGTATTTT. The encoded protein is CASGLAGGTDTQYF.

The rearrangement links TRBV28 to TRBJ2-7, with 7 positions matching TRBD1. V shed 5 bases, J shed 1 base, and the junction held 8 bases outside the gene matches. The CDR3 totals 15 residues. The V gene's germline CDR1 is MDHEN and CDR2 SYDVKM. In DNA, the CDR3 is TGTGCCAGCAGTCAAGGGGGCGCGATGTCCTACGAGCAGTACTTC. Amino acid sequence: CASSQGGAMSYEQYF.

This clone was found many times. V is TRBV2 and J is TRBJ1-1, with D possibly TRBD1 on 6 matching bases. CDR3 length: 15 amino acids. Germline assignment: CDR1 SNHLY and CDR2 FYNNEI. V was shortened by 4 bases and J by 4 bases, with 16 bases between the two germline ends. CDR3 nucleotides: TGTGCCAGCAGTGTCCCGCGGCAGGGGTCCACTGAAGCTTTCTTT. This gives the protein CASSVPRQGSTEAFF.

For the CDR3, the DNA is TGTGCCAGCAGTGACTACAGGGTGTACGAGCAGTACTTC. This translates into CASSDYRVYEQYF. The chain recombines TRBV2 with TRBJ2-7; D may be TRBD1 (6 bases). The length of the CDR3 is 13 residues. V gave up 3 bases and J gave up 4 bases, with 10 bases separating them. Germline V CDR1 and CDR2: SNHLY, FYNNEI.

The chain combines TRBV27 with TRBJ2-7; D is unclear. The CDR3 spans 15 residues. The germline V and J ends were trimmed by 0 bases and 3 bases, with 12 bases remaining between them. Germline assignment: CDR1 MNHEY and CDR2 SMNVEV (reference sequence). The DNA of the CDR3 is TGTGCCAGCAGTTTATCGCCCCGACTGCGCTACGAGCAGTACTTC. This codes for CASSLSPRLRYEQYF.

The genes are TRBV7-2 and TRBJ1-1; no firm D call. Germline V lookup: CDR1 SGHTA, CDR2 FQGNSA. This CDR3 spans 14 amino acids. The ends were cut back, 2 bases at V and 1 base at J, with 8 bases in the middle. CDR3 in amino acids: CASSLFRENTEAFF. CDR3 nucleotide sequence: TGTGCCAGCAGCTTATTCCGGGAGAACACTGAAGCTTTCTTT.

The chain joins TRBV30 to TRBJ2-1; D uncertain. CDR1 is GTSNPN and CDR2 is SVGIG in the germline V gene (reference sequence). The germline V and J ends were trimmed by 4 bases and 4 bases, with 8 bases remaining between them. The CDR3 runs to 12 residues. The CDR3 here is CAWNGFYNEQFF. CDR3 bases: TGTGCCTGGAATGGCTTTTACAATGAGCAGTTCTTC.

This clone showed up just once. J is TRBJ2-3 and V is TRBV2; no definite D call. Trimming removed 3 bases at V and 8 bases at J, with 15 bases between. The CDR3 spans 14 residues. Germline-derived CDR1 and CDR2 are SNHLY and FYNNEI. For the CDR3, the DNA is TGTGCCAGCAGTGAGGGGTTTGAAGGAGTTACGCAGTATTTT. It specifies CASSEGFEGVTQYF.

This chain uses TRBV7-9 with TRBJ2-5; D possibly corresponds to TRBD1 (6 bases). The germline CDR1 and CDR2 sequences are SEHNR and FQNEAQ (reference sequence). The V and J ends lost 7 bases and 5 bases respectively, with 17 bases between them. The CDR3 covers 14 residues. The CDR3 nucleotides read TGTGCCAGCAAGACAGGTCATCAGGGGGAGACCCAGTACTTC. Translation gives CASKTGHQGETQYF.

This clone was picked up a small number of times. As DNA, the CDR3 is TGTGCCAGCAGCTTACTGAAGGGGGAGACCCAGTACTTC. Residues: CASSLLKGETQYF. The chain employs TRBV7-9 and TRBJ2-5; a weak D match, TRBD1 (5 bases). The CDR3 spans 13 residues. CDR1 SEHNR and CDR2 FQNEAQ come from the germline V gene (reference sequence). V lost 2 bases and J lost 5, with 9 bases in between.

The chain has TRBV27 and TRBJ2-7; possibly TRBD2 for D (6 bases). The CDR3 has 16 amino acids. CDR1 MNHEY and CDR2 SMNVEV come from the germline V gene (reference sequence). V shed 8 bases and J shed 1 base, with 21 bases lying between them. The CDR3: CASQMGPRLESYEQYF. As DNA, the CDR3 is TGTGCCAGCCAGATGGGCCCGAGACTAGAATCCTACGAGCAGTACTTC.

Concerning this clone itself: The same CDR3 arises from other DNA sequences in this sample as well. The rearrangement links TRBV6-6 to TRBJ1-5, with a possible D match to TRBD1 (5 bases). This CDR3 has 14 amino acids. Germline-derived CDR1 and CDR2 are MNHNY and SVGAGI (reference sequence). Between the trimmed V and J ends, which lost 0 bases and 2 bases, there was a span of 5 bases. This chain's CDR3 is CASSYSGGNQPQHF. DNA of the CDR3: TGTGCCAGCAGTTACTCGGGGGGCAATCAGCCCCAGCATTTT.

The chain recombines TRBV4-1 with TRBJ2-3; 11 bases fit TRBD2. Germline V gene lookup returns CDR1 MGHRA and CDR2 YSYEKL. V lost 1 base to trimming and J lost 0 bases; unmatched junction nucleotides: 3. The CDR3 sequence is 17 residues long. Here the CDR3 reads CASSQAGTSGSTDTQYF. In DNA form, the CDR3 reads TGCGCCAGCAGCCAAGCCGGGACTAGCGGCAGCACAGATACGCAGTATTTT.

The sample holds a few counts of this clone. The chain is built from TRBV7-9 and TRBJ1-4; TRBD1 matches 8 bases. The V gene end was trimmed by 4 bases and the J gene end by 4 bases; junction bases not matched to a gene: 2. CDR3 size: 14 residues. Germline values: CDR1 SEHNR, CDR2 FQNEAQ (reference sequence). CDR3 residues: CASSSGQGNEKLFF. CDR3 coding DNA: TGTGCCAGCAGCTCCGGACAGGGTAATGAAAAACTGTTTTTT.

The chain recombines TRBV7-3 with TRBJ2-3, with D unclear. Germline V gene lookup returns CDR1 SGHTA and CDR2 FQGTGA. V was clipped by 2 bases and J by 7 bases, with 10 bases between them. The CDR3 contains 13 residues. For the CDR3, the DNA is TGTGCCAGCAGCTTAGACGTAGGGAATACGCAGTATTTT. As protein: CASSLDVGNTQYF.

The V and J genes are TRBV7-9 and TRBJ2-3, with D perhaps matching TRBD2 (6 bases). The germline gives CDR1 SEHNR, CDR2 FQNEAQ (reference sequence). Trimming stripped 2 bases from V and 2 bases from J, with 14 bases between. The CDR3 has 16 amino acids. The CDR3 loop reads CASSLLGSQATDTQYF. In nucleotides, the CDR3 is TGTGCCAGCAGCTTACTCGGGAGCCAGGCCACAGATACGCAGTATTTT.

A remark on this clone: Relative to the germline gene, one junction end is altered; a read error may explain this. This chain connects TRBV29-1 to TRBJ2-3; 10 bases fit TRBD2. In germline, CDR1 is SQVTM, CDR2 ANQGSEA. The CDR3 runs to 14 residues. The CDR3 DNA is TGCAGCGCCGGACTAGCGGCAAGCACAGATACGCTGTATTTT. This gives the protein CSAGLAASTDTLYF.

The rearrangement joins TRBV4-2 to TRBJ2-5; 11 positions agree with TRBD2. Germline values: CDR1 LGHNA, CDR2 YNFKEQ. Trimming cost V 1 base and J 5 bases; bases outside gene matches: 15. This CDR3 contains 19 residues. CDR3 amino acids: CASSQVLGLAAPGGETQYF. As DNA, the CDR3 is TGTGCCAGCAGCCAAGTATTGGGACTAGCGGCTCCCGGGGGGGAGACCCAGTACTTC.

This clone was seen only a few times. V is TRBV30 and J is TRBJ2-7; 12 positions agree with TRBD2. The CDR3 totals 17 residues. V shed 0 bases and J 1 base; nucleotides not matched to a gene: 7. Germline V CDR1 and CDR2: GTSNPN, SVGIG (reference sequence). In DNA, the CDR3 is TGTGCCTGGAGTGTACTAGGGACTAGCGGGCTTTCCTACGAGCAGTACTTC. Amino acids: CAWSVLGTSGLSYEQYF.

This clone turned up a few times. This chain links TRBV4-1 with TRBJ2-5; the D gene could be TRBD1 or TRBD2 (5 bases each). The CDR3 loop spans 14 amino acids. The germline CDR1 and CDR2 sequences are MGHRA and YSYEKL. V lost 4 bases and J 5 bases, leaving 14 bases between the germline ends. Here the CDR3 reads CASSLSGLGETQYF. CDR3 sequence (DNA): TGCGCCAGCAGCCTGTCGGGGCTCGGGGAGACCCAGTACTTC.

The V call is TRBV29-1, the J call TRBJ2-3; D is uncertain. The germline V and J ends were trimmed by 3 bases and 8 bases, with 6 bases remaining between them. There are 10 residues in the CDR3. CDR1 and CDR2 from the germline V gene are SQVTM and ANQGSEA. For the CDR3, the DNA is TGCAGCGTTGAGCGAGGTACGCAGTATTTT. This encodes CSVERGTQYF.